A selection of T cell receptor beta chains follows, all from one sample in a study of control samples from healthy donors and cancer patients. Sequencing used immunoSEQ multiplex PCR; TCRdb keeps in-frame clones, though not all of them. This table has around 100,000 clones, roughly 84% appearing once. The specimen sequenced was blood. These receptors were obtained from a woman aged 45-65 years in good health. The CDR3 runs from the conserved cysteine through the conserved F or W. Each record gives: J gene, V gene, D gene, clone size, CDR3 protein, CDR3 DNA. The D gene is left open where the match is weak. Rows give clone size only sometimes, using once, few, many, or a class for an expanded clone.

TRBJ2-1 TRBV6-2/TRBV6-3 NA NA CASSYEGLPNNEQFF TGTGCCAGCAGTTACGAAGGTTTGCCAAACAATGAGCAGTTCTTC
TRBJ2-1 TRBV18 TRBD2 NA CASSRLAGSIGEQFF TGTGCCAGCTCACGACTAGCGGGAAGTATTGGTGAGCAGTTCTTC
TRBJ1-2 TRBV2 NA NA CASRQLHYGYTF TGTGCCAGCAGACAACTTCACTATGGCTACACCTTC
TRBJ1-4 TRBV19 NA NA CASSGATAGREKLFF TGTGCCAGTTCGGGGGCTACGGCAGGTAGAGAAAAACTGTTTTTT
TRBJ2-7 TRBV7-9 TRBD1 NA CASSPGQGGSYEQYF TGTGCCAGCAGCCCCGGACAGGGGGGGTCCTACGAGCAGTACTTC
TRBJ2-7 TRBV9 TRBD2 NA CASSVTSGELYEQYF TGTGCCAGCAGCGTTACTAGCGGGGAACTCTACGAGCAGTACTTC
TRBJ2-3 TRBV6-5 TRBD2 NA CASSLGLAGTDTQYF TGTGCCAGCAGTCTGGGACTAGCGGGAACAGATACGCAGTATTTT
TRBJ2-2 TRBV6-2/TRBV6-3 TRBD1 NA CASSYSRTGMAGELFF TGTGCCAGCAGTTACTCCCGGACAGGGATGGCCGGGGAGCTGTTTTTT
TRBJ1-6 TRBV7-3 NA NA CASSLGGTLHF TGTGCCAGCAGCCTAGGTGGGACCCTCCACTTT
TRBJ1-4 TRBV7-9 NA NA CASSQRGSVNEALFF TGTGCCAGCAGCCAACGGGGGTCGGTTAATGAGGCACTGTTTTTT
TRBJ1-5 TRBV23-1 NA NA CASSQSRRTGREPITSNQPQHF TGCGCCAGCAGTCAATCCCGGCGCACAGGGAGGGAGCCGATAACCAGCAATCAGCCCCAGCATTTT
TRBJ2-1 TRBV7-9 TRBD2 NA CASSPRGLAGDNEQFF TGTGCCAGCAGCCCCCGGGGACTAGCGGGCGACAATGAGCAGTTCTTC
TRBJ2-1 TRBV9 TRBD2 NA CASSVGGGTSGTQQFF TGTGCCAGCAGCGTAGGAGGGGGGACTAGCGGGACGCAGCAGTTCTTC
TRBJ2-2 TRBV3-1/TRBV3-2 TRBD2 NA CASSQAGLNSGGATGELFF TGTGCCAGCAGCCAAGCCGGCCTTAATAGCGGGGGGGCCACCGGGGAGCTGTTTTTT
TRBJ2-3 TRBV7-2 NA NA CASSLAGGRQGTQYF TGTGCCAGCAGCTTAGCGGGCGGGAGACAGGGAACGCAGTATTTT
TRBJ1-1 TRBV19 NA NA CASSIAGYTEAFF TGTGCCAGTAGTATCGCAGGGTACACTGAAGCTTTCTTT
TRBJ2-3 TRBV5-6 NA NA CASSLKTDTQYF TGTGCCAGCAGCTTGAAAACAGATACGCAGTATTTT
TRBJ1-1 TRBV29-1 NA NA CGGFGIKNKKTPMNTEAFF TGCGGAGGATTTGGAATAAAAAATAAAAAGACACCCATGAACACTGAAGCTTTCTTT
TRBJ2-1 TRBV7-3 NA few CASSSSVGGKQFF TGTGCCAGCAGCTCCAGCGTAGGGGGGAAGCAGTTCTTC
TRBJ2-3 TRBV6-5 NA NA CASSPEVGVGNTQYF TGTGCCAGCAGCCCCGAGGTGGGGGTGGGTAATACGCAGTATTTT
TRBJ2-2 TRBV9 NA NA CASSVDSGELFF TGTGCCAGCAGCGTAGATTCCGGGGAGCTGTTTTTT
TRBJ2-1 TRBV10-2 TRBD1 NA CASRNRGSYNEQFF TGCGCCAGCAGAAACAGGGGGTCCTACAATGAGCAGTTCTTC
TRBJ1-6 TRBV6-5 NA NA CASSNGQNSPLHF TGTGCCAGCAGTAACGGACAGAATTCACCCCTCCACTTT
TRBJ2-1 TRBV24-1 TRBD1 NA CATSERTGGMNEQFF TGTGCCACCAGTGAACGGACAGGGGGCATGAATGAGCAGTTCTTC
TRBJ2-3 TRBV19 NA NA CASSINPDSDLTDTQYF TGTGCCAGTAGTATAAACCCGGACTCAGACCTCACAGATACGCAGTATTTT
TRBJ2-3 TRBV5-1 NA NA CASSQDNTRTDTQYF TGCGCCAGCAGCCAGGACAACACTCGCACAGATACGCAGTATTTT
TRBJ2-1 TRBV11-2 NA NA CASSLASLRGQRYNEQFF TGTGCCAGCAGCTTAGCCTCCCTACGGGGGCAGCGCTACAATGAGCAGTTCTTC
TRBJ2-7 TRBV2 NA NA CASSAASYEQYF TGTGCCAGCAGTGCGGCCTCCTACGAGCAGTACTTC
TRBJ2-5 TRBV18 NA NA CASSPGQYQETQYF TGTGCCAGCTCACCCGGACAGTACCAAGAGACCCAGTACTTC
TRBJ2-2 TRBV6-5 NA NA CASSYSRPPGELFF TGTGCCAGCAGTTACTCGCGGCCCCCGGGGGAGCTGTTTTTT
TRBJ1-5 TRBV4-1 NA NA CASSPLSRGAGQPQHF TGCGCCAGCAGCCCTCTAAGTAGGGGGGCCGGTCAGCCCCAGCATTTT
TRBJ2-6 TRBV6-2/TRBV6-3 NA NA CASSDKHSGANVLTF TGTGCCAGCAGTGACAAGCACTCTGGGGCCAACGTCCTGACTTTC
TRBJ2-6 TRBV4-2 TRBD1 NA CASSQARPGQTEHGANVLTF TGTGCCAGCAGCCAAGCGCGCCCGGGACAGACAGAGCATGGGGCCAACGTCCTGACTTTC
TRBJ1-1 TRBV19 NA NA CASSARGGTEAFF TGTGCCAGTAGTGCGAGGGGAGGAACTGAAGCTTTCTTT
TRBJ2-7 TRBV20-1 NA NA CSAEVTYEQYF TGCAGTGCAGAGGTAACCTACGAGCAGTACTTC
TRBJ2-5 TRBV29-1 NA NA CSVDMLGTQYF TGCAGCGTTGATATGCTCGGGACCCAGTACTTC
TRBJ1-6 TRBV11-2 NA few CASSLRKGAESYNSPLHF TGTGCCAGCAGCTTGCGAAAAGGGGCTGAATCCTATAATTCACCCCTCCACTTT
TRBJ2-1 TRBV19 NA NA CASQGGGGGDEQFF TGTGCCAGTCAAGGTGGCGGAGGTGGGGATGAGCAGTTCTTC
TRBJ1-6 TRBV5-6 NA NA CASSLISSVLHF TGTGCCAGCAGCTTGATCTCTTCCGTGCTTCACTTT
TRBJ1-1 TRBV6-2/TRBV6-3 NA NA CASSSLSGSGEAFF TGTGCCAGCAGCTCCCTATCGGGGAGCGGTGAAGCTTTCTTT
TRBJ2-1 TRBV27 NA many CASSLNRNEQFF TGTGCCAGCAGTTTAAACCGGAATGAGCAGTTCTTC
TRBJ2-5 TRBV18 NA NA CASSPSETQYF TGTGCCAGCTCACCTAGTGAGACCCAGTACTTC
TRBJ2-3 TRBV11-2 NA NA CATSALDTQYF TGTGCCACCTCAGCGTTGGATACGCAGTATTTT
TRBJ1-2 TRBV5-4 NA NA CASSLSGNYGYTF TGTGCCAGCAGCTTGAGCGGGAACTATGGCTACACCTTC
TRBJ1-5 TRBV19 NA NA CASSMTGNSNQPQHF TGTGCCAGTAGTATGACAGGAAATAGCAATCAGCCCCAGCATTTT
TRBJ2-3 TRBV4-3 TRBD2 NA CASSLRRVGLAGGSLADTQYF TGCGCCAGCAGCCTCCGGAGGGTGGGACTAGCGGGTGGGAGCTTGGCGGATACGCAGTATTTT
TRBJ2-4 TRBV7-2 NA NA CASSLDRTKAVAKNIQYF TGTGCCAGCAGCTTAGATCGGACCAAAGCGGTAGCCAAAAACATTCAGTACTTC
TRBJ1-5 TRBV2 NA NA CASTWGRSNQPQHF TGTGCCAGCACCTGGGGACGAAGCAATCAGCCCCAGCATTTT
TRBJ2-6 TRBV25-1 NA NA CASRSSSGANVLTF TGTGCCAGCAGGTCCAGCTCTGGGGCCAACGTCCTGACTTTC
TRBJ2-7 TRBV5-1 NA NA CASSLGQGPPYEQYF TGCGCCAGCAGCTTGGGCCAGGGTCCCCCCTACGAGCAGTACTTC
TRBJ2-3 TRBV15 TRBD1 NA CATSARQGQADTQYF TGTGCCACCAGCGCCCGACAGGGTCAGGCAGATACGCAGTATTTT
TRBJ1-2 TRBV29-1 NA NA CSVAATASYGYTF TGCAGCGTTGCAGCGACAGCCTCCTATGGCTACACCTTC